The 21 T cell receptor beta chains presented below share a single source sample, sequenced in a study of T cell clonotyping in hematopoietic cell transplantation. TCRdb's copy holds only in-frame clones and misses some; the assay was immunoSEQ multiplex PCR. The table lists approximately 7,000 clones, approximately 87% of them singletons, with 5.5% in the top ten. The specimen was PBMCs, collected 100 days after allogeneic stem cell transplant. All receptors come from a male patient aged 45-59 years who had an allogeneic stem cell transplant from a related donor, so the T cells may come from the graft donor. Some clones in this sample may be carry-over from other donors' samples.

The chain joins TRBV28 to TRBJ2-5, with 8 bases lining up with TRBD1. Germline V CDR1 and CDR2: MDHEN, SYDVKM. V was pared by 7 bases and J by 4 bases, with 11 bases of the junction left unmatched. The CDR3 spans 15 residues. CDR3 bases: TGTGCCAGCATCGCGAGGACAGGGTTGGGAGAGACCCAGTACTTC. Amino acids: CASIARTGLGETQYF.

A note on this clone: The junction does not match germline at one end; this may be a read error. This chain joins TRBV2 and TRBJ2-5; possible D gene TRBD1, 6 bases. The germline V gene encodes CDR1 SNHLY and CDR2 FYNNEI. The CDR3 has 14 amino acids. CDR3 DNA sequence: TGTGCCAGCAGTGCGAGGACAGCACAAGGGACCCAGTACTTC. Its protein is CASSARTAQGTQYF. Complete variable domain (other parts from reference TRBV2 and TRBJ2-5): EPEVTQTPSHQVTQMGQEVILRCVPISNHLYFYWYRQILGQKVEFLVSFYNNEISEKSEIFDDQFSVERPDGSNFTLKIRSTKLEDSAMYFCASSARTAQGTQYFGPGTRLLVL.

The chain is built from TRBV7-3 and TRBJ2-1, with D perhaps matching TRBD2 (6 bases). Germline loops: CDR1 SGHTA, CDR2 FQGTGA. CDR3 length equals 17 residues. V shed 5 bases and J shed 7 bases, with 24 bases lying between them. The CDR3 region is CASSLRGAGGMGNEQFF. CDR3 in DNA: TGTGCCAGCAGCCTCCGAGGGGCAGGCGGGATGGGGAATGAGCAGTTCTTC. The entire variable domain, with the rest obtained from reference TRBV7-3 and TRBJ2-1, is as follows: GAGVSQTPSNKVTEKGKYVELRCDPISGHTALYWYRQSLGQGPEFLIYFQGTGAADDSGLPNDRFFAVRPEGSVSTLKIQRTERGDSAVYLCASSLRGAGGMGNEQFFGPGTRLTVL.

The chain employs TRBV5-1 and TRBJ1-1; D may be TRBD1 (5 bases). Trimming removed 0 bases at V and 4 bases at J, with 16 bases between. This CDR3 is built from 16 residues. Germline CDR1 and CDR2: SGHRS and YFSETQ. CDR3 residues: CASSLEEIRVGTEAFF. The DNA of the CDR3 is TGCGCCAGCAGCTTGGAGGAGATCAGGGTGGGCACTGAAGCTTTCTTT.

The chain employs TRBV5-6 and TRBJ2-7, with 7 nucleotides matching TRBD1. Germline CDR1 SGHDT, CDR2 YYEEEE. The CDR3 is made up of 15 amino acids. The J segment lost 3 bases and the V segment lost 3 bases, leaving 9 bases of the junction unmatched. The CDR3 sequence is CASSSPRQGSYEQYF. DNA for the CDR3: TGTGCCAGCAGCTCGCCTCGACAGGGTAGCTACGAGCAGTACTTC.

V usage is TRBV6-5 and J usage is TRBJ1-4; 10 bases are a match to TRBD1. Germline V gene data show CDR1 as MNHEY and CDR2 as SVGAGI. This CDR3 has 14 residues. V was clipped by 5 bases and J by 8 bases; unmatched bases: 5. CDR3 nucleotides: TGTGCCAGCAGTGGGGACAGGGGAGTCGAAAAACTGTTTTTT. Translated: CASSGDRGVEKLFF.

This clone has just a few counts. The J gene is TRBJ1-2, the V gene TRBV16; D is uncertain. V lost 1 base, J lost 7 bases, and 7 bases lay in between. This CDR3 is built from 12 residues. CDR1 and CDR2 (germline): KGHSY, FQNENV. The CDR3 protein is CASSQFGVGYTF. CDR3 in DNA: TGTGCCAGCAGCCAATTCGGGGTTGGCTACACCTTC.

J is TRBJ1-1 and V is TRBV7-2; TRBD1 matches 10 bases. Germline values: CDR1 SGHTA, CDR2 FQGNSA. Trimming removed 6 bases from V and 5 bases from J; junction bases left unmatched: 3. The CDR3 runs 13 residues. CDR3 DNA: TGTGCCAGCAGTTGGACAGGGGGGACTGAAGCTTTCTTT. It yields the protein CASSWTGGTEAFF.

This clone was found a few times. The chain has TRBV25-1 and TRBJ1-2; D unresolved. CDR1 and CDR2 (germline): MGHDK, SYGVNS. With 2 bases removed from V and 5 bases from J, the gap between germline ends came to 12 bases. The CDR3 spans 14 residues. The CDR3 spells CASSEGQVEYGYTF. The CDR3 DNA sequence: TGTGCCAGCAGTGAAGGCCAAGTGGAATATGGCTACACCTTC.

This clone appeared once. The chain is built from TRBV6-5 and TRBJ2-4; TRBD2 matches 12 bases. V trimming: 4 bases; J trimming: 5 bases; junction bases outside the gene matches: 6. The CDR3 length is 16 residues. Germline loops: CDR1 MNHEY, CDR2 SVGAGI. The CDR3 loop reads CASSSLAGGRQNIQYF. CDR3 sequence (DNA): TGTGCCAGCAGTTCACTAGCGGGAGGTCGTCAAAACATTCAGTACTTC.

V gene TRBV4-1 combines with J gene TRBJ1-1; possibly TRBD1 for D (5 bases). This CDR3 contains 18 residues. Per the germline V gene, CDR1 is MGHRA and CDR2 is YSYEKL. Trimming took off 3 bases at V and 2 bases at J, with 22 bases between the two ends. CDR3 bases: TGCGCCAGCAGCCATTCACGACTCAGGGCCTGGAGAAACACTGAAGCTTTCTTT. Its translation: CASSHSRLRAWRNTEAFF.

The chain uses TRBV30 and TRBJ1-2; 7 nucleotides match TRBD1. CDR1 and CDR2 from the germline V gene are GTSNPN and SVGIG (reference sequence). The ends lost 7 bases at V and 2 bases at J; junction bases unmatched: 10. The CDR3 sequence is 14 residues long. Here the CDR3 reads CASDGQDSNYGYTF. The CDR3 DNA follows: TGTGCCTCCGACGGACAGGATTCAAACTATGGCTACACCTTC.

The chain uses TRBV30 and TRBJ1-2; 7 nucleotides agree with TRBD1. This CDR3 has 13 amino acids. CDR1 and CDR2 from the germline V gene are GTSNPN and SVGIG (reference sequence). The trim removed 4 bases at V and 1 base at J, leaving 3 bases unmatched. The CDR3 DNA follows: TGTGCCTGGACCGGGACAGTTAACTATGGCTACACCTTC. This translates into CAWTGTVNYGYTF.

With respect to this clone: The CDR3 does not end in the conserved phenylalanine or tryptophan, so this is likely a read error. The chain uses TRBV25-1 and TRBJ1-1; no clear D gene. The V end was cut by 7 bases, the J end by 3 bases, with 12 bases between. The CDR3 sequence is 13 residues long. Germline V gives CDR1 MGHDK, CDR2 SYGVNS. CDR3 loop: CASTLAGYTEAFL. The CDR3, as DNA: TGTGCCAGCACTTTGGCCGGCTACACTGAAGCTTTCCTT.

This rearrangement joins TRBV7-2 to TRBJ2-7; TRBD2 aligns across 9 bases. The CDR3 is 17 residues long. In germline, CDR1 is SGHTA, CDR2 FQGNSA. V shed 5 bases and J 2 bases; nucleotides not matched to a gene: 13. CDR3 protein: CASSNLFVAGGPYEQYF. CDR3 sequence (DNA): TGTGCCAGCAGCAACCTTTTTGTGGCGGGGGGGCCCTACGAGCAGTACTTC.

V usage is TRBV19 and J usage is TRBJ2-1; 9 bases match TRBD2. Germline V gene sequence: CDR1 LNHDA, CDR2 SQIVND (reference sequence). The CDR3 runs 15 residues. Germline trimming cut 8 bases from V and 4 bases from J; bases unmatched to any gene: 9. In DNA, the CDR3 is TGTGCCAGTCGGATAGCTAGCGGGGAATACAATGAGCAGTTCTTC. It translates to CASRIASGEYNEQFF.

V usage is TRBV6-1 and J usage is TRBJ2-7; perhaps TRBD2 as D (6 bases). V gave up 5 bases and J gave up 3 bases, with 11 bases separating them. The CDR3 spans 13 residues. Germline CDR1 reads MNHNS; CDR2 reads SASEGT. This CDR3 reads CASSRERLYEQYF. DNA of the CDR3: TGTGCCAGCAGTCGGGAGCGCCTCTACGAGCAGTACTTC.

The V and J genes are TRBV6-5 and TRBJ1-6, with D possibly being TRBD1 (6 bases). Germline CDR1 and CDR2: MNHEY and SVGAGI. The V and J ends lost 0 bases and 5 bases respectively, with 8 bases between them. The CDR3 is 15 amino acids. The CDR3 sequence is CASSYSNRDNSPLHF. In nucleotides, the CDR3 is TGTGCCAGCAGTTACTCCAACAGGGATAATTCACCCCTCCACTTT.

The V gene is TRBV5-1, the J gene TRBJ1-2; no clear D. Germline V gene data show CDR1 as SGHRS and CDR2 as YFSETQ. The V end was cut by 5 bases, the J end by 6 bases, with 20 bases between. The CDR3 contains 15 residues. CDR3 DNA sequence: TGCGCCAGCAGTGACCTTGATGGTGGCGCGAATGGCTACACCTTC. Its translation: CASSDLDGGANGYTF. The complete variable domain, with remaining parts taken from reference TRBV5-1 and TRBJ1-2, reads KAGVTQTPRYLIKTRGQQVTLSCSPISGHRSVSWYQQTPGQGLQFLFEYFSETQRNKGNFPGRFSGRQFSNSRSEMNVSTLELGDSALYLCASSDLDGGANGYTFGSGTRLTVV.

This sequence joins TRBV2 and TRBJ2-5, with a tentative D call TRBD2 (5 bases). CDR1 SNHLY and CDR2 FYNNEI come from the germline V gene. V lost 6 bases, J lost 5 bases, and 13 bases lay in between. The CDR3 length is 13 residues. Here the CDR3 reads CASSGERSETQYF. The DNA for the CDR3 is TGTGCCAGCAGCGGGGAACGCTCGGAGACCCAGTACTTC.

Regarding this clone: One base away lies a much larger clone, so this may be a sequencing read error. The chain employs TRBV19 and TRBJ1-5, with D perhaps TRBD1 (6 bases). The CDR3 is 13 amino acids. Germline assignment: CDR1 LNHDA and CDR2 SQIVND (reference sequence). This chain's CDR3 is CAGSTGNGQPQHF. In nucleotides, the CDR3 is TGTGCCGGTAGTACAGGGAATGGGCAGCCCCAGCATTTT.